There are many counts of the clone carrying this T cell receptor (beta chain). Its antigen is still unknown. This record comes from a study of T-cell reconstitution after alpha-beta-depleted transplantation in children. Trimming shortened V by 4 bases and J by 1 base, and 8 bases separated the two germline ends. The length of the CDR3 is 14 residues. Germline V gives CDR1 MGHRA, CDR2 YSYEKL. Preparation of the TCRbeta library was carried out with unique molecular identifiers. TCRdb redid the calling of the PCR reads with MiXCR, one entry per CDR3 protein. The sample comprises around 700,000 distinct CDR3 sequences, approximately 14% of which are singletons, and 0.79% rests with the top ten. Study observations and caveats: The origin of alpha-beta T cells about two months after transplant was reportedly several hundred expanded graft clones.

The J gene is TRBJ2-1, the V gene TRBV4-1; D not certain. Specimen: PBMCs, collected before TCRalphabeta/CD19-depleted stem cell transplant. The clonotype comes from a girl aged 2 to 10 with congenital amegakaryocytic thrombocytopenia, due to receive a stem cell transplant. The CDR3 loop reads CASSLLGSYNEQFF. The CDR3 region has the DNA TGCGCCAGCAGCCTTTTGGGTTCCTACAATGAGCAGTTCTTC.